A selection of T cell receptor beta chains follows, all from one sample in a study of T-cell reconstitution after alpha-beta-depleted transplantation in children. TCRdb processed the PCR reads anew with MiXCR; each CDR3 protein has one entry. Here the sample spans a few hundred thousand distinct CDR3 sequences, about a quarter being singletons. The starting material was PBMCs, obtained before TCRalphabeta/CD19-depleted stem cell transplant. These TCRs come from a boy under two years old with Wiskott-Aldrich syndrome, due to receive a stem cell transplant. Each CDR3 is given with its conserved first and last residue. The D gene is left open where the match is weak.

v_call: TRBV12-3/TRBV12-4
d_call: TRBD1
j_call: TRBJ1-2
cdr3_aa: CASSTSDRNNYGYTF

v_call: TRBV12-3/TRBV12-4
d_call: TRBD2
j_call: TRBJ2-5
cdr3_aa: CASSLWRAGGPEETQYF

v_call: TRBV27
d_call: -
j_call: TRBJ2-7
cdr3_aa: CASSLQLPSIYEQYF

v_call: TRBV6-5
d_call: -
j_call: TRBJ1-6
cdr3_aa: CASCYSSYNSPLHF

v_call: TRBV5-1
d_call: TRBD1
j_call: TRBJ2-4
cdr3_aa: CASSETGTGHLLAKNIQYF

v_call: TRBV6-7
d_call: TRBD1
j_call: TRBJ1-5
cdr3_aa: CASSYSDRGVENQPQHF

v_call: TRBV12-3/TRBV12-4
d_call: TRBD2
j_call: TRBJ2-7
cdr3_aa: CASSLVAGALYEQYF

v_call: TRBV5-1
d_call: -
j_call: TRBJ1-6
cdr3_aa: CASSTTGISPLHF

v_call: TRBV20-1
d_call: -
j_call: TRBJ2-1
cdr3_aa: CSAELGSSYNEQFF

v_call: TRBV20-1
d_call: -
j_call: TRBJ2-1
cdr3_aa: CSAPGGPVF

v_call: TRBV5-6
d_call: -
j_call: TRBJ2-5
cdr3_aa: CASSIAPETQYF

v_call: TRBV5-1
d_call: TRBD1
j_call: TRBJ2-5
cdr3_aa: CASSYRTGGETQYF

v_call: TRBV5-1
d_call: -
j_call: TRBJ1-1
cdr3_aa: CASSLASPGRSGNTEAFF

v_call: TRBV5-1
d_call: TRBD2
j_call: TRBJ2-1
cdr3_aa: CASSRTSGNNEQFF

v_call: TRBV5-1
d_call: -
j_call: TRBJ2-7
cdr3_aa: CASSLARGLAYEQYF

v_call: TRBV7-2
d_call: TRBD1
j_call: TRBJ2-3
cdr3_aa: CASSWDRGDTQYF

v_call: TRBV7-2
d_call: -
j_call: TRBJ2-7
cdr3_aa: CASSPHAYEQYF

v_call: TRBV7-2
d_call: -
j_call: TRBJ2-7
cdr3_aa: CASSLDQGYEQYF

v_call: TRBV20-1
d_call: TRBD1
j_call: TRBJ2-7
cdr3_aa: CSGGQGYEQYF

v_call: TRBV6-4
d_call: -
j_call: TRBJ2-3
cdr3_aa: CASSDSWGGKDTQYF

v_call: TRBV20-1
d_call: -
j_call: TRBJ2-3
cdr3_aa: CSASFLDTQYF

v_call: TRBV27
d_call: -
j_call: TRBJ2-1
cdr3_aa: CASSPWGGGYNEQFF

v_call: TRBV12-3/TRBV12-4
d_call: TRBD1
j_call: TRBJ2-1
cdr3_aa: CASSHRGVNEQFF

v_call: TRBV5-1
d_call: -
j_call: TRBJ2-2
cdr3_aa: CASSFVAGNTGELFF

v_call: TRBV15
d_call: TRBD2
j_call: TRBJ2-7
cdr3_aa: CATSRVGTTYYEQYF

v_call: TRBV20-1
d_call: -
j_call: TRBJ1-3
cdr3_aa: CSAMQGKGNTIYF

v_call: TRBV5-1
d_call: -
j_call: TRBJ2-7
cdr3_aa: CASSLGAVRNEQYF

v_call: TRBV5-6
d_call: -
j_call: TRBJ2-1
cdr3_aa: CASSLEGSYVNEQFF

v_call: TRBV5-5
d_call: -
j_call: TRBJ2-5
cdr3_aa: CASSSSGGARETQYF

v_call: TRBV20-1
d_call: -
j_call: TRBJ2-5
cdr3_aa: CSASLWGQETQYF

v_call: TRBV7-8
d_call: TRBD2
j_call: TRBJ2-3
cdr3_aa: CASSLLGTRTTDTQYF